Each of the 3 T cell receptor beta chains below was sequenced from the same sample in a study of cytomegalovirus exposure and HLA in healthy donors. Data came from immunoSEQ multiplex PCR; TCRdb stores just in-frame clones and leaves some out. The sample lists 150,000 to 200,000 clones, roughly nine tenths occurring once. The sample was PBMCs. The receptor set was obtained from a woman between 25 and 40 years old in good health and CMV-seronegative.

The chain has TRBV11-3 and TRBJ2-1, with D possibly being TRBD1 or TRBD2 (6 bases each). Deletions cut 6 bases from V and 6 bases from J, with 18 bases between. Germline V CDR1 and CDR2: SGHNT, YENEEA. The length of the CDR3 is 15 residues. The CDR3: CASSHSGGRSNEQFF. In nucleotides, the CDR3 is TGTGCCAGCAGTCACTCTGGGGGGCGCAGCAATGAGCAGTTCTTC.

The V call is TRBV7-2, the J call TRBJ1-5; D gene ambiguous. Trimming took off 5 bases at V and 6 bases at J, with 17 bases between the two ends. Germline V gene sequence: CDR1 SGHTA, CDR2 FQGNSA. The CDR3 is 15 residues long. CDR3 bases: TGTGCCAGCAGCCCTCTGGAAGGCGGCGGTCAGCCCCAGCATTTT. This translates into CASSPLEGGGQPQHF. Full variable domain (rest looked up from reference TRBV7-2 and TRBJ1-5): GAGVSQSPSNKVTEKGKDVELRCDPISGHTALYWYRQSLGQGLEFLIYFQGNSAPDKSGLPSDRFSAERTGGSVSTLTIQRTQQEDSAVYLCASSPLEGGGQPQHFGDGTRLSIL.

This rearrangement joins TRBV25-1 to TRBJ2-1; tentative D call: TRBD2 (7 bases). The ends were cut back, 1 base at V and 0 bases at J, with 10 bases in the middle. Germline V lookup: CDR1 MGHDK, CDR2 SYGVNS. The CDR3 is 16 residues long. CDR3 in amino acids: CASSEWGGNSYNEQFF. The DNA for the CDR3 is TGTGCCAGCAGTGAATGGGGGGGCAACTCCTACAATGAGCAGTTCTTC.